This T cell receptor beta chain was retrieved from a study of radiotherapy plus CTLA-4 blockade in lung cancer. Study at large: Objective responses were seen in about a sixth of patients, disease control in approximately 30%. The study's findings and limits: How blood T cell clones changed early, along with interferon-beta, reportedly forecast response best. TCR clones originating in tumors grew in number in blood after radiotherapy plus ipilimumab.

Deletions cut 3 bases from V and 4 bases from J, with 12 bases between. The CDR3 consists of 14 residues. Germline values: CDR1 LNHDA, CDR2 SQIVND (reference sequence). Focal radiation and CTLA-4 blockade (ipilimumab) were tested in chemo-refractory metastatic non-small-cell lung cancer patients. The assay was immunoSEQ multiplex PCR, and TCRdb's table has in-frame clones only and misses some. The sample records some 25,000 clones, around 71% being singletons. Worth noting for this clone: What it binds is not known.

The chain couples TRBV19 to TRBJ2-5; tentatively, D is TRBD2 (5 bases). The sequencing used peripheral blood, collected from a patient treated with radiotherapy plus ipilimumab. The TCR sequence derives from a human donor with non-small cell lung cancer whose response to radiotherapy plus ipilimumab could not be evaluated. In DNA form, the CDR3 reads TGTGCCAGTAGTATTCGGCTAGCCTCAGAGACCCAGTACTTC. Translating gives CASSIRLASETQYF.